This record covers a single T cell receptor (beta chain). The antigen is unknown. The CDR3 is 13 amino acids. The germline gives CDR1 GTSNPN, CDR2 SVGIG (reference sequence). V was shortened by 4 bases and J by 1 base, with 7 bases between the two germline ends. TCRdb used MiXCR to reprocess the 5' RACE reads, holding one entry per CDR3 protein. The table has approximately 410,000 distinct CDR3 sequences, 20% to 30% seen once. The data originate from a study of T-cell memory formation after mild COVID-19. About the research overall: For the most part, TCR clusters were specific to one donor.

The study, taken as a whole, reports: Pre-infection memory held some responding clones, suggesting pre-existing cross-reactive T cells responded.

The clonotype comes from an adult woman who had mild COVID-19 (a few samples of this study predate the infection). Cell type and time point are not known. What was sequenced was PBMCs or a T cell subset sorted from them (not recorded which). The chain employs TRBV30 and TRBJ2-2; D is possibly TRBD2 (5 bases). In nucleotides, the CDR3 is TGTGCCTGGAACCGGGAGAACACCGGGGAGCTGTTTTTT. The encoded protein is CAWNRENTGELFF.